These T cell receptor beta chains were read from a single sample in a study of cytomegalovirus exposure and HLA in healthy donors. The data were produced by immunoSEQ multiplex PCR, yet TCRdb's version contains in-frame clones alone and is incomplete. The sample has approximately 120,000 clones; around 81% are singletons. Material for sequencing was PBMCs. The receptor set was obtained from a woman aged 30 to 39 in good health and CMV-seronegative. Each CDR3 is given with its conserved first and last residue. A D gene is named only where the DNA matches it firmly. Size is stated for part of the rows, as once, few or many counts, or as a class when the clone is expanded.

.,TRBJ2-7,.,TRBV14,14,TGTGCCAGCAGCCATCGACACCTTTACTACGAGCAGTACTTC,CASSHRHLYYEQYF
.,TRBJ2-7,.,TRBV2,13,TGTGCCGGAGCACTGAGCTTCTCCTACGAGCAGTACTTC,CAGALSFSYEQYF
.,TRBJ1-1,.,TRBV23-1,15,TGCGCCAGCAGTCAATCGCCACAGTGGAACACTGAAGCTTTCTTT,CASSQSPQWNTEAFF
.,TRBJ2-1,.,TRBV5-4,14,TGTGCCAGCAGCCCGACTCCCAGTCGGAATGAGCAGTTCTTC,CASSPTPSRNEQFF
TRBD2,TRBJ2-3,few,TRBV19,16,TGTGCCAGTAGTATGTACCGGGAGGCCTACACAGATACGCAGTATTTT,CASSMYREAYTDTQYF
.,TRBJ2-1,.,TRBV15,18,TGTGCCACCAGCAGAGGGTTCTCGACGGGAAGCTCCTACAATGAGCAGTTCTTC,CATSRGFSTGSSYNEQFF
.,TRBJ1-1,medium-sized,TRBV7-9,14,TGTGCCAGCAGATGGCCCGACAGCCTATCTGAAGCTTTCTTT,CASRWPDSLSEAFF
.,TRBJ2-1,.,TRBV19,15,TGTGCCAGTAGTATGAAGGTTCCCCAGGCTCAGGAGCAGTTCTTC,CASSMKVPQAQEQFF
TRBD2,TRBJ2-2,.,TRBV6-1,17,TGTGCCAGCAGTGAACTTAAGCTAGCGGGAGGATTAGCGGAGCTGTTTTTT,CASSELKLAGGLAELFF
TRBD2,TRBJ2-7,.,TRBV14,17,TGTGCCAGCAGCCTCACTAGCGGGAGGGCCGTTTTGGGGGAGCAGTACTTC,CASSLTSGRAVLGEQYF
.,TRBJ1-5,.,TRBV28,15,TGTGCCAGCAGTTTGCCTCAGGGTTTAGGTCAGCCCCAGCATTTT,CASSLPQGLGQPQHF
.,TRBJ1-1,.,TRBV27,15,TGTGCCAGCAGTTTGGAGGGACCGGCTAACACTGAAGCTTTCTTT,CASSLEGPANTEAFF
.,TRBJ1-2,.,TRBV18,14,TGTGCCAGCTCACCGAAGAGGAACAACTATGGCTACACCTTC,CASSPKRNNYGYTF
TRBD2,TRBJ2-2,.,TRBV7-9,19,TGTGCCAGCAGCCCGGGACGCCCAAGGGCGGGAGTCGGCACCGGGGAGCTGTTTTTT,CASSPGRPRAGVGTGELFF
.,TRBJ2-1,.,TRBV7-2,15,TGTGCCAGCAGCTTCGTGACGGGAGCCTACAATGAGCAGTTCTTC,CASSFVTGAYNEQFF
.,TRBJ2-7,.,TRBV29-1,14,TGCAGCGTTTCTGACATTGGTGTCCCCTACGAGCAGTACTTC,CSVSDIGVPYEQYF
TRBD2,TRBJ2-1,.,TRBV7-9,16,TGTGCCAGCAGCTTAGACCGGGGGGGTGGTTCGAATGAGCAGTTCTTC,CASSLDRGGGSNEQFF
TRBD1,TRBJ1-5,.,TRBV10-3,16,TGTGCCATCAGTGAGGAGGGGGCGGGTAGCAATCAGCCCCAGCATTTT,CAISEEGAGSNQPQHF
TRBD2,TRBJ2-7,.,TRBV9,16,TGTGCCAGCAGCGCGGCTTTGGCGGGAGCTCTCGACGAGCAGTACTTC,CASSAALAGALDEQYF
.,TRBJ2-3,once,TRBV2,13,TGTGCCAGAGAACCAGGGGGCACAGATACGCAGTATTTT,CAREPGGTDTQYF
TRBD2,TRBJ2-3,.,TRBV27,15,TGTGCCAGCGGCGCGCTAGCGGGAGGGACAGATACGCAGTATTTT,CASGALAGGTDTQYF
TRBD1,TRBJ2-7,.,TRBV6-1,13,TGTGCCAGCAGTGTCTGGACAGGCTCCGAGCAGTACTTC,CASSVWTGSEQYF
.,TRBJ1-1,.,TRBV29-1,13,TGCAGCGTTTCCGGACACTTGAACACTGAAGCTTTCTTT,CSVSGHLNTEAFF
.,TRBJ1-4,.,TRBV5-4,14,TGTGCCAGCAGCTCGAGTGCAACTAATGAAAAACTGTTTTTT,CASSSSATNEKLFF
TRBD1,TRBJ2-7,.,TRBV5-4,13,TGTGCCAGCAGAGCAGACAGGGTACGCGAGCAGTACTTC,CASRADRVREQYF
.,TRBJ2-1,once,TRBV11-2,16,TGTGCCAGCAGCTTAGAGTTGCGGGCGACCTACAATGAGCAGTTCTTC,CASSLELRATYNEQFF
TRBD2,TRBJ2-2,few,TRBV7-9,13,TGTGCCATCCATAGCGGGAAGGACGGGGAGCTGTTTTTT,CAIHSGKDGELFF
.,TRBJ2-1,.,TRBV29-1,14,TGCAGCGTGGTACTAGGTACTTCCTACAATGAGCAGTTCTTC,CSVVLGTSYNEQFF
.,TRBJ2-3,.,TRBV4-2,15,TGTGCCAGCAGCCAAGCTGGGCAGACCACAGATACGCAGTATTTT,CASSQAGQTTDTQYF